The 27 T cell receptor beta chains in this list originate from one sample, sequenced in a study of T-cell memory formation after mild COVID-19 listed by TCRdb under 2021. The library came from 5' RACE. TCRdb records Illumina NovaSeq 6000 as the sequencer. TCRdb ran its own pipeline on the public reads, namely fastp trimming at Q25 and MiXCR clone calling, and kept in-frame beta chains. Rows matching on CDR3 protein sequence are summarized as one entry with the most common DNA and genes. For this sample there are hundreds of thousands of distinct CDR3 sequences; approximately 15% appear just once. Clones ranked in the top ten supply roughly 7.8% of the sample. Sequenced input: PBMCs or a T cell subset sorted from them (not recorded which). These receptors were collected from an adult woman who had mild COVID-19 (a few samples of this study predate the infection). The sample titles of this study are shuffled in the database, so cell type and time point are left out; the donor was told from shared clones.

The chain uses TRBV19 and TRBJ2-1; tentative D call: TRBD2 (5 bases). This CDR3 comprises 17 residues. V was clipped by 5 bases and J by 3 bases, with 20 bases between them. Per the germline V gene, CDR1 is LNHDA and CDR2 is SQIVND (reference sequence). The CDR3: CASSAYSTRAGYNEQFF. The CDR3 DNA sequence: TGTGCCAGTAGTGCGTACTCTACGAGGGCTGGCTACAATGAGCAGTTCTTC.

This clonotype was observed a handful of times. The genes are TRBV5-1 and TRBJ2-4; unclear D gene. The V end was cut by 0 bases, the J end by 6 bases, with 13 bases between. The germline gives CDR1 SGHRS, CDR2 YFSETQ. This CDR3 has 15 residues. The CDR3, as DNA: TGCGCCAGCAGCTTGGTTGGGGAAAGAGGAAACATTCAGTACTTC. It is translated as CASSLVGERGNIQYF.

The J gene is TRBJ2-5, the V gene TRBV4-3, with TRBD2 as a possible D gene (6 bases). V was cut by 1 base and J by 0 bases, with 12 bases left in between. Per the germline V gene, CDR1 is LGHNA and CDR2 is YSLEER. This CDR3 is built from 16 residues. The CDR3 sequence: CASSQGRGTYQETQYF. In DNA, the CDR3 is TGCGCCAGCAGCCAAGGGAGGGGCACGTACCAAGAGACCCAGTACTTC.

This clonotype was picked up a small number of times. The chain carries TRBV4-1 and TRBJ1-1; TRBD1 is a possible D gene (5 bases). The CDR3 is made up of 12 amino acids. Trimming stripped 1 base from V and 11 bases from J, with 11 bases between. The germline CDR1 and CDR2 sequences are MGHRA and YSYEKL. The CDR3: CASSQAGTVAFF. CDR3 in DNA: TGCGCCAGCAGCCAAGCTGGGACGGTGGCTTTCTTT.

The chain links TRBV5-1 to TRBJ2-3; D is undetermined. V lost 4 bases to trimming and J lost 5 bases, with 17 bases between them. The CDR3 runs to 15 residues. Germline V gives CDR1 SGHRS, CDR2 YFSETQ. The CDR3 region is CASSPSYGPGDTQYF. The CDR3, as DNA: TGCGCCAGCAGCCCTTCCTACGGACCGGGAGATACGCAGTATTTT. Using reference TRBV5-1 and TRBJ2-3 for the parts outside the CDR3, the full variable domain is KAGVTQTPRYLIKTRGQQVTLSCSPISGHRSVSWYQQTPGQGLQFLFEYFSETQRNKGNFPGRFSGRQFSNSRSEMNVSTLELGDSALYLCASSPSYGPGDTQYFGPGTRLTVL.

This clonotype was observed a handful of times. The V call is TRBV29-1, the J call TRBJ2-5, with D unresolved. The V end lost 4 bases, the J end lost 4 bases, and 13 bases lay between the germline ends. Per germline, CDR1 SQVTM and CDR2 ANQGSEA. This CDR3 contains 13 residues. The DNA for the CDR3 is TGCAGCGTTGTAAGGCAGCCCCTAGAGACCCAGTACTTC. Protein sequence: CSVVRQPLETQYF.

This clonotype has a handful of counts. The chain links TRBV5-6 to TRBJ1-2, with 8 bases that match TRBD1. Per the germline V gene, CDR1 is SGHDT and CDR2 is YYEEEE. The CDR3 extends over 16 amino acids. With V trimmed by 4 bases and J by 4 bases, 12 bases remained unmatched. The DNA for the CDR3 is TGTGCCAGCAGCATCGATCGGGACAGGCTTGTCTATGGCTACACCTTC. Residues: CASSIDRDRLVYGYTF.

The chain links TRBV7-2 to TRBJ1-2; TRBD1 is a possible D gene (6 bases). Germline CDR1 is SGHTA and CDR2 is FQGNSA. This CDR3 has 15 amino acids. Trimming took off 5 bases at V and 2 bases at J, with 15 bases between the two ends. CDR3 sequence (DNA): TGTGCCAGCAGCCTCAGAGGGGGGCAAAACTATGGCTACACCTTC. Translation gives CASSLRGGQNYGYTF.

CDR3 sequence reads: CSAEGAVGGIVDTQYF. For the CDR3, the DNA is TGCAGTGCTGAGGGGGCTGTGGGAGGGATCGTCGATACGCAGTATTTT. The chain is built from TRBV20-1 and TRBJ2-3; D may be TRBD1 or TRBD2 (7 bases each). This CDR3 spans 16 amino acids. Trimming stripped 5 bases from V and 6 bases from J, with 24 bases between. CDR1 is DFQATT, CDR2 SNEGSKA, per germline (reference sequence).

This clonotype has at least ten counts. This chain links TRBV20-1 with TRBJ2-2; D possibly uses TRBD1 or TRBD2 (5 bases each). The ends were cut back, 0 bases at V and 8 bases at J, with 16 bases in the middle. Germline assignment: CDR1 DFQATT and CDR2 SNEGSKA (reference sequence). The CDR3 covers 15 residues. CDR3 bases: TGCAGTGCTAGAGATCTTAATAAGGGACCTGGGGAGCTGTTTTTT. Translation gives CSARDLNKGPGELFF.

V gene TRBV9 combines with J gene TRBJ2-7; unclear D gene. V lost 2 bases and J lost 6, with 15 bases in between. Germline V lookup: CDR1 SGDLS, CDR2 YYNGEE. The CDR3 spans 14 residues. CDR3 sequence (DNA): TGTGCCAGCAGCGTGGACGTCAAGGGCGGCGAGCAGTACTTC. Translating it yields CASSVDVKGGEQYF.

V is TRBV30 and J is TRBJ1-2; possible D gene TRBD1, 5 bases. Germline assignment: CDR1 GTSNPN and CDR2 SVGIG (reference sequence). The CDR3 contains 14 residues. The V end was cut by 2 bases, the J end by 6 bases, with 16 bases between. This CDR3 reads CAWSFTAGLHGYTF. The CDR3 nucleotides read TGTGCCTGGAGTTTTACGGCAGGGTTGCATGGCTACACCTTC.

This chain uses TRBV9 with TRBJ2-1; D may match TRBD1 or TRBD2 (6 bases each). The V gene's germline CDR1 is SGDLS and CDR2 YYNGEE. This CDR3 contains 15 residues. Trimming removed 0 bases from V and 12 bases from J, with 19 bases in between. The CDR3 loop reads CASSVERGRNEGQFF. As DNA, the CDR3 is TGTGCCAGCAGCGTAGAGAGGGGGAGGAATGAAGGGCAGTTCTTC.

This clonotype has only a few counts. The chain joins TRBV4-1 to TRBJ1-2; TRBD1 agrees at 7 bases. The trim removed 4 bases at V and 7 bases at J, leaving 6 bases unmatched. Germline loops: CDR1 MGHRA, CDR2 YSYEKL. There are 13 residues in the CDR3. This CDR3 is CASSPPPGGGYTF. CDR3 in DNA: TGCGCCAGCAGCCCCCCACCAGGGGGTGGCTACACCTTC.

This clonotype was observed a few times. The gene calls are TRBV5-1 and TRBJ2-7; 7 nucleotides line up with TRBD1. The CDR3 extends over 14 amino acids. V gave up 1 base and J gave up 5 bases; unmatched junction bases: 6. The V gene's germline CDR1 is SGHRS and CDR2 YFSETQ. Here the CDR3 reads CASSLPGTANEQYF. The DNA of the CDR3 is TGCGCCAGCAGCTTGCCCGGGACAGCCAACGAGCAGTACTTC.

A single count supports this clonotype. The CDR3 sequence is CATSDFTRGTDTQYF. CDR3 bases: TGTGCCACCAGTGATTTTACCAGGGGAACCGATACGCAGTATTTT. The chain recombines TRBV24-1 with TRBJ2-3; maybe TRBD1 (6 bases). Between the trimmed V and J ends, which lost 1 base and 6 bases, there was a span of 13 bases. The CDR3 has 15 residues. CDR1 is KGHDR, CDR2 SFDVKD, per germline.

This clonotype occurred many times. The rearrangement joins TRBV7-2 to TRBJ2-3; 14 nucleotides match TRBD2. V was clipped by 5 bases and J by 2 bases; unmatched bases: 6. Looked up from germline, CDR1 is SGHTA and CDR2 is FQGNSA. The CDR3 spans 17 residues. The CDR3 reads CASSRGLAGAATDTQYF. CDR3 DNA sequence: TGTGCCAGCAGCAGGGGACTAGCGGGAGCCGCCACAGATACGCAGTATTTT. The variable domain in full, completed from reference TRBV7-2 and TRBJ2-3, reads GAGVSQSPSNKVTEKGKDVELRCDPISGHTALYWYRQSLGQGLEFLIYFQGNSAPDKSGLPSDRFSAERTGGSVSTLTIQRTQQEDSAVYLCASSRGLAGAATDTQYFGPGTRLTVL.

This clonotype was detected many times. This chain uses TRBV7-9 with TRBJ2-5, with D maybe TRBD2 (6 bases). Germline values: CDR1 SEHNR, CDR2 FQNEAQ (reference sequence). The CDR3 is 13 amino acids. V lost 5 bases and J 2 bases, leaving 9 bases between the germline ends. The CDR3 DNA reads TGTGCCAGCAGCACCGGGGGTCAAGAGACCCAGTACTTC. Translating gives CASSTGGQETQYF.

This clonotype has only a few counts. The genes are TRBV6-6 and TRBJ2-5; 12 bases are shared with TRBD2. The length of the CDR3 is 18 residues. Per the germline V gene, CDR1 is MNHNY and CDR2 is SVGAGI (reference sequence). The ends lost 4 bases at V and 2 bases at J; junction bases unmatched: 11. CDR3 residues: CASSSPIGGLAGQETQYF. For the CDR3, the DNA is TGTGCCAGCAGTTCTCCGATTGGGGGACTAGCGGGTCAAGAGACCCAGTACTTC.

This clonotype was picked up a small number of times. This chain connects TRBV12-3 or TRBV12-4 to TRBJ2-1, with 9 bases lining up with TRBD2. The CDR3 has 15 amino acids. With V trimmed by 2 bases and J by 8 bases, 7 bases remained unmatched. In nucleotides, the CDR3 is TGTGCCAGCAGTTTAAGGCGGGGGGGCCTACATGAGCAGTTCTTC. Encoded protein: CASSLRRGGLHEQFF.

In its sample, this clonotype was seen a few times. The genes are TRBV5-1 and TRBJ1-2; D may be TRBD1 (5 bases). Trimming stripped 4 bases from V and 5 bases from J, with 12 bases between. CDR3 length: 13 amino acids. Germline CDR1 SGHRS, CDR2 YFSETQ. The CDR3 is CASSPEGHYGYTF. The CDR3, as DNA: TGCGCCAGCAGCCCGGAAGGACATTATGGCTACACCTTC.

This clonotype was picked up many times. The V and J genes are TRBV4-2 and TRBJ2-7, with D perhaps matching TRBD1 or TRBD2 (6 bases each). V lost 2 bases, J lost 5 bases, and 22 bases lay in between. Germline loops: CDR1 LGHNA, CDR2 YNFKEQ. The CDR3 extends over 17 amino acids. DNA for the CDR3: TGTGCCAGCAGCCAAAGGGACACGGGGGTAGCGGTCGACGAGCAGTACTTC. Translation gives CASSQRDTGVAVDEQYF.

The table lists this clonotype with many counts. J is TRBJ2-1 and V is TRBV9; D is perhaps TRBD1 or TRBD2 (6 bases each). Deletions cut 0 bases from V and 7 bases from J, with 23 bases between. CDR3 length equals 18 residues. CDR1 SGDLS and CDR2 YYNGEE come from the germline V gene. The CDR3 DNA reads as TGTGCCAGCAGCGTAGGGCGTCTGGGCGTCCAAGGGGGGAATGAGCAGTTCTTC. Protein product: CASSVGRLGVQGGNEQFF.

V usage is TRBV12-3 or TRBV12-4 and J usage is TRBJ2-3; the D gene is possibly TRBD2 (6 bases). Trimming stripped 2 bases from V and 7 bases from J, with 22 bases between. This CDR3 has 17 amino acids. CDR3 DNA: TGTGCCAGCAGTTTAAGTGGACTATCTCCCGATGCTTATACGCAGTATTTT. Its protein product is CASSLSGLSPDAYTQYF.

The genes are TRBV7-8 and TRBJ2-2; a possible D gene is TRBD1 (6 bases). The CDR3 runs 16 residues. Germline V gives CDR1 SGHVS, CDR2 FQNEAQ. With 5 bases removed from V and 4 bases from J, the gap between germline ends came to 17 bases. CDR3 DNA sequence: TGTGCCAGCAGCATAAATACGGGACACCTCACCGGGGAGCTGTTTTTT. Translated, it gives CASSINTGHLTGELFF.

This clonotype has a handful of counts. The chain recombines TRBV20-1 with TRBJ2-6, with D unclear. Germline CDR1 DFQATT, CDR2 SNEGSKA (reference sequence). The CDR3 runs to 11 residues. The CDR3 region has the DNA TGCAGCCCCTTAGGGGCCAACGTCCTGACTTTC. Translated: CSPLGANVLTF.

This clonotype was seen a few times. V is TRBV7-2 and J is TRBJ2-2; D ambiguous. The V gene lost 0 bases and the J gene lost 3 bases, with 11 bases spanning the gap. The CDR3 consists of 16 residues. Germline-derived CDR1 and CDR2 are SGHTA and FQGNSA. Here the CDR3 reads CASSLAPPPDTGELFF. In nucleotides, the CDR3 is TGTGCCAGCAGCTTAGCGCCCCCTCCGGACACCGGGGAGCTGTTTTTT.